The 5 T cell receptor beta chains reported below all come from one sample, sequenced in a study of T cells after yellow fever vaccination. MiXCR, run by TCRdb on the 5' RACE reads, gives a single entry per CDR3 protein. Of hundreds of thousands of distinct CDR3 sequences listed, roughly a sixth are singletons. Source: PBMCs, taken before the yellow fever booster vaccination. The origin of the receptors is a young man who received the YFV17D yellow fever vaccine.

The chain joins TRBV21-1 to TRBJ2-1; the table calls TRBD1, which could not be checked here. TRBV21-1 is a recognized pseudogene. This CDR3 has 12 amino acids. The DNA of the CDR3 is TGTGCCATCCAGGGGGATGGGAATGAGCAGTTCTTC. It yields the protein CAIQGDGNEQFF.

The gene calls are TRBV6-4 and TRBJ2-6, with no clear D. The CDR3 consists of 14 residues. Germline-derived CDR1 and CDR2 are MRHNA and SNTAGT. The V gene lost 4 bases and the J gene lost 2 bases, with 6 bases spanning the gap. The CDR3 loop reads CASSATPGANVLTF. As DNA, the CDR3 is TGTGCCAGCAGTGCCACCCCTGGGGCCAACGTCCTGACTTTC.

This clonotype was observed a handful of times. The V gene is TRBV18, the J gene TRBJ2-2; 7 bases match TRBD1. Germline CDR1 KGHSH, CDR2 LQKENI. The CDR3 spans 15 residues. Unmatched junction bases numbered 9, after V lost 4 bases and J lost 7 bases. CDR3 protein: CASSRDRPMSGELFF. CDR3 bases: TGTGCCAGCTCACGGGACAGACCTATGAGCGGGGAGCTGTTTTTT.

This clonotype was observed a few times. The chain carries TRBV4-1 and TRBJ2-1; the D gene could be TRBD1 or TRBD2 (5 bases each). CDR3 length equals 15 residues. V was clipped by 0 bases and J by 4 bases, with 10 bases between them. CDR1 is MGHRA and CDR2 is YSYEKL in the germline V gene. The DNA of the CDR3 is TGCGCCAGCAGCCAAGAGGTGGGGGAATACAATGAGCAGTTCTTC. It codes for CASSQEVGEYNEQFF.

This clonotype has only a few counts. The chain carries TRBV5-1 and TRBJ1-1; possible D gene TRBD1, 5 bases. CDR1 is SGHRS and CDR2 is YFSETQ in the germline V gene. This CDR3 comprises 14 residues. V was shortened by 0 bases and J by 5 bases, with 11 bases between the two germline ends. As DNA, the CDR3 is TGCGCCAGCAGCTTGGGGGAGGGGAGAACTGAAGCTTTCTTT. This translates into CASSLGEGRTEAFF.